A single sample is the source of the 9 T cell receptor beta chains below, sequenced in a study of cytomegalovirus exposure and HLA in healthy donors. Both 60 Vbeta primers and 13 Jbeta primers went into the PCR. Profiling relied on immunoSEQ multiplex PCR, and the TCRdb table lists in-frame clones only, not all of them. This sample has roughly 100,000 clones, with around 76% found just once. The sequencing sample was made of PBMCs. The receptors were gathered from a woman between 45 and 60 years old in good health and CMV-seropositive.

Regarding this clone: Other DNA sequences within the sample encode an identical CDR3. The chain's CDR3 is CASSLKRDNSPLHF. CDR3 DNA sequence: TGTGCCAGCAGCTTAAAACGGGATAATTCACCCCTCCACTTT. V is TRBV7-2 and J is TRBJ1-6; D gene uncertain. CDR1 and CDR2 (germline): SGHTA, FQGNSA. V shed 2 bases and J shed 5 bases, with 7 bases lying between them. CDR3 length: 14 residues.

The chain employs TRBV6-6 and TRBJ2-1; D may be TRBD1 (5 bases). V dropped 4 bases and J dropped 6 bases, with 16 bases sitting between them. Per germline, CDR1 MNHNY and CDR2 SVGAGI (reference sequence). The CDR3 has 15 amino acids. CDR3 nucleotide sequence: TGTGCCAGCAGTTTCCCAGAAGGTAGGGGCAATGAGCAGTTCTTC. Translating gives CASSFPEGRGNEQFF.

V usage is TRBV7-3 and J usage is TRBJ2-2; D may be TRBD2 (5 bases). V was cut by 6 bases and J by 0 bases, with 14 bases left in between. The CDR3 extends over 16 amino acids. Germline V CDR1 and CDR2: SGHTA, FQGTGA. The CDR3 region has the DNA TGTGCCAGCAGTTTCTTGAGCGGTGCGAACACCGGGGAGCTGTTTTTT. It translates to CASSFLSGANTGELFF.

Concerning this clone itself: Other DNA sequences in the sample encode the same CDR3. The V and J genes are TRBV9 and TRBJ2-5, with 8 bases aligning to TRBD1. The germline V gene encodes CDR1 SGDLS and CDR2 YYNGEE. Germline trimming cut 0 bases from V and 5 bases from J; bases unmatched to any gene: 15. CDR3 size: 18 residues. The CDR3 is CASSVAPGGGTLQETQYF. In DNA form, the CDR3 reads TGTGCCAGCAGCGTAGCACCAGGGGGCGGGACACTTCAGGAGACCCAGTACTTC.

The chain couples TRBV15 to TRBJ1-3; 7 positions agree with TRBD1. Trimming cost V 1 base and J 4 bases; bases outside gene matches: 4. Germline V gene lookup returns CDR1 LNHNV and CDR2 YYDKDF (reference sequence). The CDR3 covers 15 residues. As DNA, the CDR3 is TGTGCCACCAGCAGAGGGAGGGGACAGGGAAACACCATATATTTT. Its protein is CATSRGRGQGNTIYF.

In its sample, this clone was seen a few times. The J gene is TRBJ2-3, the V gene TRBV2; 7 bases line up with TRBD1. This CDR3 has 15 amino acids. The junction had 8 bases not matched to a gene; V was cut back by 7 bases and J by 1 base. CDR1 SNHLY and CDR2 FYNNEI come from the germline V gene. The CDR3, as DNA: TGTGCCAGCACCCAACACACAGGGGGCACAGATACGCAGTATTTT. The encoded protein is CASTQHTGGTDTQYF.

A single count supports this clone. The V call is TRBV5-1, the J call TRBJ1-2; D gene unclear. CDR1 is SGHRS and CDR2 is YFSETQ in the germline V gene. The CDR3 has 12 amino acids. The V gene lost 4 bases and the J gene lost 5 bases, with 9 bases spanning the gap. CDR3 amino acids: CASSLERYGYTF. The CDR3 DNA reads as TGCGCCAGCAGCCTAGAGAGGTATGGCTACACCTTC.

The V call is TRBV7-8, the J call TRBJ1-6, with no clear D. The CDR3 is made up of 17 amino acids. Germline V CDR1 and CDR2: SGHVS, FQNEAQ. Trimming took 4 bases from V and 8 from J, leaving 21 bases between them. The CDR3 DNA follows: TGTGCCAGCAGCTCCCCACGAGGGCTCGGGTTCGATTCACCCCTCCACTTT. It encodes CASSSPRGLGFDSPLHF.

This clone was seen a handful of times. This rearrangement joins TRBV19 to TRBJ2-1; TRBD1 matches at 12 bases. The germline CDR1 and CDR2 sequences are LNHDA and SQIVND (reference sequence). There are 15 residues in the CDR3. The J segment lost 8 bases and the V segment lost 5 bases, leaving 7 bases of the junction unmatched. The CDR3 nucleotides are TGTGCCAGTAGTGGGGGACAGGGGGCGACGGATGAGCAGTTCTTC. Protein product: CASSGGQGATDEQFF.